Listed here are 20 T cell receptor beta chains from one sample, sequenced in a study of technical replicates of blood from a few donors (TCRdb year 2017). The library was prepared using the immunoSEQ multiplex PCR assay. What TCRdb holds here is the immuneACCESS table cut down to in-frame rearrangements. Part of the clones is not present; checked against another copy, under half of the missing clones reflect an unresolved V gene, and the others are unexplained. The sample table lists about 74,000 clones, approximately 94% of them with a count of one. Of the sample, around 0.37% falls within the top ten clones. Source material: T cells isolated from PBMCs. These TCRs come from a human donor in good health.

This sequence joins TRBV5-1 and TRBJ2-2; the D is unclear. Germline V CDR1 and CDR2: SGHRS, YFSETQ. The CDR3 consists of 12 residues. Trimming pared 6 bases from V and 5 bases from J, leaving 8 bases between. CDR3 loop: CASMTGTGELFF. DNA of the CDR3: TGCGCCAGCATGACGGGTACCGGGGAGCTGTTTTTT.

The V gene is TRBV6-5, the J gene TRBJ2-7; D might be TRBD2 (6 bases). Trimming removed 9 bases at V and 3 bases at J, with 15 bases between. Germline lookup yields CDR1 MNHEY and CDR2 SVGAGI. The CDR3 is 13 residues long. Here the CDR3 DNA reads TGTGCCAGTACGGGCGGGATTGGCTACGAGCAGTACTTC. Its protein is CASTGGIGYEQYF.

V usage is TRBV9 and J usage is TRBJ2-7; D may be TRBD1 (6 bases). The CDR3 contains 14 residues. Trimming shortened V by 2 bases and J by 4 bases, and 13 bases separated the two germline ends. The germline gives CDR1 SGDLS, CDR2 YYNGEE. This CDR3 is CASSVGTSLYEQYF. The DNA of the CDR3 is TGTGCCAGCAGCGTCGGGACAAGTCTTTACGAGCAGTACTTC.

Remarks on this clone: The DNA is left out, because the CDR3 cannot be placed on it with certainty; the CDR3 is given as TCRdb lists it. CDR3 sequence: CASRLVGTGNEKLFF. V gene TRBV12-2 combines with J gene TRBJ1-4; the table's D call TRBD1 went unverified against the DNA. TRBV12-2 is annotated as a pseudogene. Ends included, the CDR3 has 15 residues.

This CDR3 is CASRRVNTEAFF. Here the CDR3 DNA reads TGTGCCAGCAGGAGAGTGAACACTGAAGCTTTCTTT. The chain couples TRBV2 to TRBJ1-1; D is undetermined. V lost 6 bases and J lost 0, with 5 bases in between. The CDR3 contains 12 residues. From germline, CDR1 is SNHLY and CDR2 FYNNEI.

This sequence joins TRBV6-5 and TRBJ1-4, with D possibly TRBD1 on 5 matching bases. The CDR3 has 14 residues. V was trimmed by 5 bases and J by 8 bases, leaving 15 bases between them. Germline CDR1 is MNHEY and CDR2 is SVGAGI. CDR3 in DNA: TGTGCCAGCAGTCAACGTGGGGCTGGGGAAAAACTGTTTTTT. It specifies CASSQRGAGEKLFF.

The V gene is TRBV5-1, the J gene TRBJ2-7; TRBD2 matches at 9 bases. After removal of 4 bases from V and 4 bases from J, the junction contained 9 bases not matched to a gene. CDR1 is SGHRS, CDR2 YFSETQ, per germline. The CDR3 has 15 residues. The CDR3 nucleotides read TGCGCCAGCAGCCCGCAAGCGGGGGGAGGATACGAGCAGTACTTC. This encodes CASSPQAGGGYEQYF.

This chain links TRBV7-9 with TRBJ2-3, with 11 nucleotides matching TRBD2. Losses at the gene ends were 6 bases for V and 0 bases for J; bases not matched to a gene: 11. Per germline, CDR1 SEHNR and CDR2 FQNEAQ (reference sequence). CDR3 size: 18 residues. The CDR3 loop is CASSAGTSGFTSTDTQYF. CDR3 DNA: TGTGCCAGCAGTGCCGGGACTAGCGGTTTTACTAGCACAGATACGCAGTATTTT.

This chain joins TRBV11-3 and TRBJ1-1; 7 nucleotides line up with TRBD1. V shed 5 bases and J 1 base; nucleotides not matched to a gene: 4. CDR3 length: 14 residues. Looked up from germline, CDR1 is SGHNT and CDR2 is YENEEA. The CDR3 sequence: CASSQGTENTEAFF. The CDR3 bases are TGTGCCAGCAGCCAAGGGACAGAGAACACTGAAGCTTTCTTT.

In this sample, this clone turned up once. A junction boundary mismatches the germline segment, possibly from a read error. The CDR3 protein is CASSPSGSNEQYF. The CDR3 nucleotides are TGTGCTAGCAGCCCTAGCGGGAGTAACGAGCAGTACTTC. The chain recombines TRBV7-7 with TRBJ2-7; 10 bases fit TRBD2. There are 13 residues in the CDR3. Germline V gives CDR1 SSHAT, CDR2 FNYEAQ (reference sequence).

The chain carries TRBV6-4 and TRBJ1-2; 7 nucleotides align to TRBD1. J was trimmed by 0 bases and V by 6 bases; bases with no gene match: 4. The CDR3 is 14 amino acids. Per germline, CDR1 MRHNA and CDR2 SNTAGT. The CDR3 coding sequence is TGTGCCAGCAGCCCCGGGACAGCTAACTATGGCTACACCTTC. This encodes CASSPGTANYGYTF.

The rearrangement links TRBV6-1 to TRBJ2-1; D is undetermined. This CDR3 is built from 15 residues. Per the germline V gene, CDR1 is MNHNS and CDR2 is SASEGT. Trimming stripped 6 bases from V and 8 bases from J, with 20 bases between. The CDR3 is CASSPIAFNAHEQFF. The CDR3 nucleotides are TGTGCCAGCAGCCCTATTGCATTCAATGCCCATGAGCAGTTCTTC.

The chain combines TRBV19 with TRBJ1-1, with D uncertain. This CDR3 is 12 amino acids long. Deletions cut 1 base from V and 4 bases from J, with 4 bases between. Germline V gene sequence: CDR1 LNHDA, CDR2 SQIVND (reference sequence). The CDR3: CASSIAGTEAFF. The CDR3 DNA reads TGTGCCAGTAGTATAGCGGGCACTGAAGCTTTCTTT.

This chain joins TRBV29-1 and TRBJ2-7; 9 nucleotides align to TRBD1. The CDR3 has 13 amino acids. With V trimmed by 5 bases and J by 6 bases, 8 bases remained unmatched. Per the germline V gene, CDR1 is SQVTM and CDR2 is ANQGSEA. The CDR3 DNA reads TGCAGCGTTAGCGGGACAGGGAACAGCGAGCAGTACTTC. It specifies CSVSGTGNSEQYF.

The V and J genes are TRBV27 and TRBJ2-7; D is perhaps TRBD1 (6 bases). The CDR3 extends over 14 amino acids. Germline loops: CDR1 MNHEY, CDR2 SMNVEV (reference sequence). Trimming shortened V by 2 bases and J by 3 bases, and 11 bases separated the two germline ends. CDR3 DNA: TGTGCCAGCAGTTTAGACGGACAGATCTACGAGCAGTACTTC. It translates to CASSLDGQIYEQYF.

The chain joins TRBV15 to TRBJ2-7; possible D gene TRBD2, 6 bases. The germline CDR1 and CDR2 sequences are LNHNV and YYDKDF (reference sequence). Trimming removed 0 bases from V and 4 bases from J, with 16 bases in between. CDR3 size: 16 residues. The CDR3 nucleotides read TGTGCCACCAGCAGAGATATAGGGCGGGGCAATTACGAGCAGTACTTC. Translated, it gives CATSRDIGRGNYEQYF. Full variable domain (missing parts from reference TRBV15 and TRBJ2-7): DAMVIQNPRYQVTQFGKPVTLSCSQTLNHNVMYWYQQKSSQAPKLLFHYYDKDFNNEADTPDNFQSRRPNTSFCFLDIRSPGLGDTAMYLCATSRDIGRGNYEQYFGPGTRLTVT.

The V gene is TRBV15, the J gene TRBJ2-7, with TRBD2 matching over 9 bases. The CDR3 covers 16 residues. V was pared by 5 bases and J by 5 bases, with 13 bases of the junction left unmatched. Germline V lookup: CDR1 LNHNV, CDR2 YYDKDF (reference sequence). DNA of the CDR3: TGTGCCACCAGCTTGACGATAGCGGGAGAGATCGACGAGCAGTACTTC. It is translated as CATSLTIAGEIDEQYF.

V gene TRBV10-3 combines with J gene TRBJ2-1; the match to TRBD2 covers 15 bases. V dropped 4 bases and J dropped 8; count of bases not matched to a gene: 6. The germline V gene has CDR1 ENHRY and CDR2 SYGVKD. CDR3 length equals 16 residues. This chain's CDR3 is CAISGTSGRVVHEQFF. The CDR3 DNA reads TGTGCCATCAGTGGGACTAGCGGGAGGGTAGTGCATGAGCAGTTCTTC.

The rearrangement uses TRBV4-2 and TRBJ2-7; D possibly corresponds to TRBD1 (5 bases). The CDR3 totals 13 residues. V was trimmed by 1 base and J by 3 bases, leaving 7 bases between them. Germline CDR1 and CDR2: LGHNA and YNFKEQ. The CDR3 DNA is TGTGCCAGCAGCCAAGGGACACTCTACGAGCAGTACTTC. This encodes CASSQGTLYEQYF.

The V gene is TRBV28, the J gene TRBJ2-7; possibly TRBD1 for D (6 bases). The CDR3 has 15 residues. V gave up 3 bases and J gave up 0 bases, with 12 bases separating them. Germline CDR1 is MDHEN and CDR2 is SYDVKM. CDR3 loop: CASSFRQDFSYEQYF. CDR3 DNA sequence: TGTGCCAGCAGTTTCAGACAGGATTTCTCCTACGAGCAGTACTTC.